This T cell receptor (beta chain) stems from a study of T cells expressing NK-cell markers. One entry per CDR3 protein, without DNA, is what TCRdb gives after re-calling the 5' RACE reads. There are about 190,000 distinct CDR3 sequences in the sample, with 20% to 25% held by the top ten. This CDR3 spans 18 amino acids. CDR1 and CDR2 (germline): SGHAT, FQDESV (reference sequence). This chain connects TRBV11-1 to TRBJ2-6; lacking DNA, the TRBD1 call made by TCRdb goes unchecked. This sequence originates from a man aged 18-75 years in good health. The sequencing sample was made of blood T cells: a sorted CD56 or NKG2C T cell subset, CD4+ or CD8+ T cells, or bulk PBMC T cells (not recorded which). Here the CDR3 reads CASPVPSGSASGANVLTF. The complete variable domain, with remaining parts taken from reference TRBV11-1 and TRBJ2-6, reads EAEVAQSPRYKITEKSQAVAFWCDPISGHATLYWYRQILGQGPELLVQFQDESVVDDSQLPKDRFSAERLKGVDSTLKIQPAELGDSAMYLCASPVPSGSASGANVLTFGAGSRLTVL.